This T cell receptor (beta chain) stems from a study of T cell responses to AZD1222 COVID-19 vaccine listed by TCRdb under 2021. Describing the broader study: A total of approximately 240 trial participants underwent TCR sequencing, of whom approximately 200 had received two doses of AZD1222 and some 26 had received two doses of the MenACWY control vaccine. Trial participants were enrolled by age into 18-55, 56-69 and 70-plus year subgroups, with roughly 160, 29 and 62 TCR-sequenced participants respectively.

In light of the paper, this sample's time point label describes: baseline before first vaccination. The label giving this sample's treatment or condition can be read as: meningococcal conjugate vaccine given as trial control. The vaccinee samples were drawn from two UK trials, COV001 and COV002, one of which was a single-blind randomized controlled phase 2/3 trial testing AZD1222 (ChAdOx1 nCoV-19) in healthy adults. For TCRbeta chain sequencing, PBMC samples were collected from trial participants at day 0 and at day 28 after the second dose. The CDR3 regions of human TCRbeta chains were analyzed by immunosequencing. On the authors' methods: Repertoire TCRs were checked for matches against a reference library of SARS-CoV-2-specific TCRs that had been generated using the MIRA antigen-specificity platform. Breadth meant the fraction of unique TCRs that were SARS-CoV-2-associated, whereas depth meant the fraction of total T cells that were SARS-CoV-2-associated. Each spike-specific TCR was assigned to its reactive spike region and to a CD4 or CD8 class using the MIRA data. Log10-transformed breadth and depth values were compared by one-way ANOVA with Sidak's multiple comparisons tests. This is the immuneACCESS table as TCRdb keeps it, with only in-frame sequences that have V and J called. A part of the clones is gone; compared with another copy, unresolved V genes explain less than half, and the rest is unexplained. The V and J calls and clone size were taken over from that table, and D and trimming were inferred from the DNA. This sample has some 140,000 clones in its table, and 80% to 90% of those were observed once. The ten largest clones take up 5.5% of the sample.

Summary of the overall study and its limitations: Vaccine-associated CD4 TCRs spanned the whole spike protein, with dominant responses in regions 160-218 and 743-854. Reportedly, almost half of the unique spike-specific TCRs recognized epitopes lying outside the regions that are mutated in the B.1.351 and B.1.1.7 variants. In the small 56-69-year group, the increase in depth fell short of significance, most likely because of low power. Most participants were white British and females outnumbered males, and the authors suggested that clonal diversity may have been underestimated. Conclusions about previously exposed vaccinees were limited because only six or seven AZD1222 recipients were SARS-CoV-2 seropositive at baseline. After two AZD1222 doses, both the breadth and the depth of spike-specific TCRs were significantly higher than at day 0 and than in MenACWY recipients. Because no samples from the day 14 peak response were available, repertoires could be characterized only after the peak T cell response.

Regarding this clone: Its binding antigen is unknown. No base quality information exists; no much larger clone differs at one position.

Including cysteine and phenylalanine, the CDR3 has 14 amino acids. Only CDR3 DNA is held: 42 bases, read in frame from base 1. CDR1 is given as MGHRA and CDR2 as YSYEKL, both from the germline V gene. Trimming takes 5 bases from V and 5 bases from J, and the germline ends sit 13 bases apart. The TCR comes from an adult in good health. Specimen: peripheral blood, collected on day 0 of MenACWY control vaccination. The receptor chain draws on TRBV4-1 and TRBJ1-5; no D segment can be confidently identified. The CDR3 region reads CASSSPTTHQPQHF. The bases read TGCGCCAGCAGCTCGCCAACTACTCATCAGCCCCAGCATTTT.